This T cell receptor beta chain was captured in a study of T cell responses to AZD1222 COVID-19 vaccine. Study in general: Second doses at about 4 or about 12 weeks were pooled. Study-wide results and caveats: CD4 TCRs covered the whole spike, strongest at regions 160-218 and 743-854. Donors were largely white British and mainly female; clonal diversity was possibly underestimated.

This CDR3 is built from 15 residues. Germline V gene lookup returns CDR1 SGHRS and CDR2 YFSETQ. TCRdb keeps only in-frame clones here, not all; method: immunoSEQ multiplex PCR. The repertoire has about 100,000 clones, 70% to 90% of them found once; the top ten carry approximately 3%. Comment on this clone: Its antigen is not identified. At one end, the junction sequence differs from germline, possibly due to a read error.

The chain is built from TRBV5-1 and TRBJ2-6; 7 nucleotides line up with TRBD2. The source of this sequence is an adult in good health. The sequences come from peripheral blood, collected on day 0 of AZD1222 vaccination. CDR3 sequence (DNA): TGTGCCAGCAGCTTGGGAGGGGCGGGGGCCAACGTCCTGACTTTC. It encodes CASSLGGAGANVLTF.